This T cell receptor (beta chain) was observed in a study of blood T cells in healthy people across ages. Study-wide results and limits: Unsorted PBMCs prevented conclusive naive versus antigen-experienced comparison. Higher diversity and more naive CD4+ cells were features of long-lived donors, compared to aged donors.

Each sample yielded at least 6 micrograms of PBMC total RNA. In regard to this clonotype: Antigen unknown.

Germline-derived CDR1 and CDR2 are SQVTM and ANQGSEA. Trimming cost V 3 bases and J 2 bases, with 11 bases left between them. The CDR3 totals 14 residues. Primers used in a second PCR of about 7 to 11 cycles were a sample-barcoded 5' primer and a J-beta primer mix. TCRdb reprocessed the 5' RACE reads with MiXCR, giving one entry per CDR3 protein. The profile shows 790,000 or so distinct CDR3 sequences, approximately 53% of them singletons. This clonotype originated in a man aged 40-49 years in good health. The chain has TRBV29-1 and TRBJ2-1, with D maybe TRBD1 (5 bases). Sequencing input: blood. CDR3 sequence: CSVEGQETYNEQFF. The CDR3 DNA sequence: TGCAGCGTTGAGGGGCAGGAGACCTACAATGAGCAGTTCTTC.